The entry below describes one TCR beta chain. Original methodology: Estimation of nucleated cell counts relied on the amplification of reference gene primers. Sequencing used immunoSEQ multiplex PCR; TCRdb keeps in-frame clones, though not all of them. V and J calls and clone size are given by that table; D and trimming were obtained from the DNA. Of 200,000 to 300,000 clones in the sample, roughly 77% were seen once. The CDR3 extends over 14 amino acids. From germline, CDR1 is KGHDR and CDR2 SFDVKD. The V gene end was trimmed by 3 bases and the J gene end by 7 bases; junction bases not matched to a gene: 5. This sample stems from a study of blood T cell repertoires in COVID-19. Looking at the study overall: Whether acute or convalescent, the COVID-19 samples came from the United States, Italy and Spain. T cells, B-cell-depleted T cells, or PBMCs provided the cDNA or gDNA that served as material.

This sequence was found in a woman older than 75 with acute or convalescent COVID-19. Sequencing was done on a sample of peripheral blood. This chain joins TRBV24-1 and TRBJ2-1; 7 positions match TRBD1. CDR3 loop: CATSDIKGANEQFF. The DNA of the CDR3 is TGTGCCACCAGTGATATTAAGGGGGCTAATGAGCAGTTCTTC.